The T cell receptor beta chain under discussion was sequenced for a study of T cells in Graves' hyperthyroidism and ophthalmopathy. About the research overall: Before treatment of any kind, peripheral blood was taken at initial diagnosis. Study observations and caveats: Stable hyperthyroidism and ophthalmopathy were separated using 13 V-J signatures.

Points on this clonotype: Its antigen is not known.

From RNA transcripts, TCR beta CDR3 regions were amplified. HTBI primers drove first-round RT-PCR of the TCR CDR3. TCRdb fed the multiplex PCR reads into MiXCR, producing one record per CDR3 protein. The table has hundreds of thousands of distinct CDR3 sequences, around 19% seen once. Sample: blood. The sequence came from a woman in her forties or fifties with Graves' hyperthyroidism that later progressed to Graves' ophthalmopathy.

The CDR3: CSALRHFFYGYTF. DNA of the CDR3: TGCAGTGCTCTACGACACTTCTTCTATGGCTACACCTTC. The chain has TRBV20-1 and TRBJ1-2; D remains unclear. The CDR3 runs to 13 residues. CDR1 DFQATT and CDR2 SNEGSKA come from the germline V gene (reference sequence). The V and J ends lost 5 bases and 4 bases respectively, with 14 bases between them.